Each of the 21 T cell receptor beta chains below was sequenced from the same sample in a study of response to subunit inactivated influenza vaccine. One entry per CDR3 protein, called by TCRdb with MiXCR from the RT-PCR reads. This sample yields approximately 680,000 distinct CDR3 sequences, of which 15% to 18% are seen a single time; approximately 10% belongs to the top ten. Sequencing was performed on PBMCs from blood, taken 11 to 12 days after vaccination. These receptors came from a man aged 50-60 years who received an inactivated influenza vaccine.

This clonotype was found many times. The chain couples TRBV9 to TRBJ2-3; tentative D call: TRBD2 (5 bases). V was clipped by 3 bases and J by 3 bases, with 11 bases between them. The germline V gene has CDR1 SGDLS and CDR2 YYNGEE. CDR3 length: 14 amino acids. This CDR3 reads CASSAERLTDTQYF. The DNA for the CDR3 is TGTGCCAGCAGCGCTGAGCGGTTGACAGATACGCAGTATTTT.

Only a few counts were recorded for this clonotype. The V gene is TRBV20-1, the J gene TRBJ2-3, with 7 bases fitting TRBD1. The germline gives CDR1 DFQATT, CDR2 SNEGSKA (reference sequence). V lost 5 bases, J lost 2 bases, and 7 bases stayed unmatched. CDR3 length equals 14 residues. The CDR3 coding sequence is TGCAGTGCTCCGACAGGGAGCGTCACAGATACGCAGTATTTT. Its protein product is CSAPTGSVTDTQYF.

Remarks on this clonotype: Sequence at one end of the junction differs from germline and may be a read error. The V call is TRBV7-7, the J call TRBJ2-5; 7 nucleotides match TRBD1. Germline CDR1 is SSHAT and CDR2 is FNYEAQ (reference sequence). CDR3 length: 15 residues. The CDR3 DNA follows: TGTGCTAGCAGCCCAGAACAGGGGATACAAGAGACCCAGTACTTC. This gives the protein CASSPEQGIQETQYF.

This clonotype was found a few times. This chain joins TRBV6-5 and TRBJ2-1; D is ambiguous. The CDR3 covers 11 residues. V lost 8 bases, J lost 9 bases, and 11 bases lay in between. Germline V gene data show CDR1 as MNHEY and CDR2 as SVGAGI. CDR3 region: CASGPTVEQFF. DNA of the CDR3: TGTGCCAGCGGTCCCACAGTTGAGCAGTTCTTC.

The chain employs TRBV9 and TRBJ2-5, with 9 bases lining up with TRBD2. Germline V gene data show CDR1 as SGDLS and CDR2 as YYNGEE. The CDR3 is 16 residues long. V lost 1 base and J lost 2; bases outside the gene matches: 6. CDR3 sequence: CASSVSASGMQETQYF. CDR3 DNA sequence: TGTGCCAGCAGCGTATCGGCTAGCGGGATGCAAGAGACCCAGTACTTC.

This clonotype appeared many times. CDR3 residues: CASSFNGLPNNEQFF. The CDR3 DNA is TGTGCCAGCAGTTTTAACGGACTGCCTAACAATGAGCAGTTCTTC. The chain combines TRBV27 with TRBJ2-1; the D gene is possibly TRBD2 (5 bases). V lost 3 bases to trimming and J lost 5 bases, with 14 bases between them. Germline loops: CDR1 MNHEY, CDR2 SMNVEV (reference sequence). The CDR3 spans 15 residues.

The chain carries TRBV10-2 and TRBJ1-2; 8 bases are a match to TRBD1. The CDR3 loop spans 11 amino acids. The germline V gene encodes CDR1 WSHSY and CDR2 SAAADI. V lost 7 bases and J lost 10; bases outside the gene matches: 5. DNA for the CDR3: TGCGCCAGCACCACAGGGGGGGACTACACCTTC. Protein product: CASTTGGDYTF.

The chain links TRBV5-6 to TRBJ2-1; 10 positions match TRBD2. This CDR3 region has 16 residues. Germline values: CDR1 SGHDT, CDR2 YYEEEE. Trimming removed 0 bases from V and 5 bases from J; junction bases left unmatched: 5. The CDR3 nucleotides are TGTGCCAGCAGCTTGGGGCCTAGCGGGAGTAACAATGAGCAGTTCTTC. This encodes CASSLGPSGSNNEQFF.

The chain is built from TRBV5-1 and TRBJ2-5; 7 bases fit TRBD2. V gave up 5 bases and J gave up 0 bases; unmatched junction bases: 4. Germline lookup yields CDR1 SGHRS and CDR2 YFSETQ. There are 14 residues in the CDR3. The CDR3 bases are TGCGCCAGCAGGATGGGAGGGAACCAAGAGACCCAGTACTTC. As protein: CASRMGGNQETQYF.

V gene TRBV6-2 or TRBV6-3 combines with J gene TRBJ1-1, with 12 positions matching TRBD1. V was pared by 7 bases and J by 0 bases, with 12 bases of the junction left unmatched. From germline, CDR1 is MNHEY and CDR2 SVGEGT. CDR3 size: 18 residues. The CDR3 reads CASKGTGGPAGMNTEAFF. In DNA, the CDR3 is TGTGCCAGCAAAGGGACAGGGGGCCCGGCGGGCATGAACACTGAAGCTTTCTTT.

This chain links TRBV30 with TRBJ1-4; 7 positions match TRBD1. Germline trimming cut 5 bases from V and 0 bases from J; bases unmatched to any gene: 6. The CDR3 loop spans 15 amino acids. Germline V lookup: CDR1 GTSNPN, CDR2 SVGIG (reference sequence). This CDR3 is CAWQTGVSTNEKLFF. The CDR3 DNA is TGTGCCTGGCAAACAGGGGTTTCAACTAATGAAAAACTGTTTTTT.

This chain uses TRBV7-8 with TRBJ2-1; TRBD1 matches at 9 bases. The ends lost 4 bases at V and 4 bases at J; junction bases unmatched: 14. Germline V gives CDR1 SGHVS, CDR2 FQNEAQ. CDR3 length: 18 residues. The CDR3 region is CASSSKTRDRVTYNEQFF. CDR3 DNA: TGTGCCAGCAGCTCTAAGACCCGGGACAGGGTCACTTACAATGAGCAGTTCTTC. Combining the CDR3 with reference TRBV7-8 and TRBJ2-1 gives the whole variable domain GAGVSQSPRYKVAKRGQDVALRCDPISGHVSLFWYQQALGQGPEFLTYFQNEAQLDKSGLPSDRFFAERPEGSVSTLKIQRTQQEDSAVYLCASSSKTRDRVTYNEQFFGPGTRLTVL.

The rearrangement joins TRBV20-1 to TRBJ2-6, with 12 nucleotides matching TRBD1. Germline values: CDR1 DFQATT, CDR2 SNEGSKA (reference sequence). J gave up 4 bases and V 6 bases, and 10 bases lay outside the gene matches. This CDR3 is 17 amino acids long. CDR3 residues: CSAAGTGGALGANVLTF. In DNA, the CDR3 is TGCAGTGCGGCCGGGACAGGGGGCGCATTAGGGGCCAACGTCCTGACTTTC.

The sample holds a few counts of this clonotype. The chain carries TRBV4-3 and TRBJ2-6, with D possibly called TRBD1 or TRBD2 (7 bases each). Trimming removed 3 bases at V and 4 bases at J, with 13 bases between. The germline gives CDR1 LGHNA, CDR2 YSLEER. This CDR3 is built from 16 residues. In nucleotides, the CDR3 is TGCGCCAGCAGCCATGGGGGGGGACAGGGGGCCAACGTCCTGACTTTC. Its protein product is CASSHGGGQGANVLTF.

The chain combines TRBV20-1 with TRBJ1-6; TRBD1 matches at 7 bases. The CDR3 has 15 residues. V was clipped by 1 base and J by 7 bases; unmatched bases: 7. Germline V lookup: CDR1 DFQATT, CDR2 SNEGSKA (reference sequence). The CDR3 DNA reads TGCAGTGCTAGAGCTCCGGGACAGCTCAATTCACCCCTCCACTTT. It specifies CSARAPGQLNSPLHF.

The chain couples TRBV20-1 to TRBJ1-5; the D is unclear. The CDR3 sequence is 14 residues long. V was trimmed by 3 bases and J by 6 bases, leaving 15 bases between them. From germline, CDR1 is DFQATT and CDR2 SNEGSKA (reference sequence). The DNA of the CDR3 is TGCAGTGCTAGCGACGGGTCTGGGGTTCAGCCCCAGCATTTT. As protein: CSASDGSGVQPQHF.

Here the CDR3 DNA reads TGTGCCAGTAGCCTCACTATTCGAGCGGGGGCGAACACCGGGGAGCTGTTTTTT. Amino acid sequence: CASSLTIRAGANTGELFF. The rearrangement joins TRBV19 to TRBJ2-2, with 8 bases aligning to TRBD2. Germline V CDR1 and CDR2: LNHDA, SQIVND (reference sequence). This CDR3 contains 18 residues. V was clipped by 6 bases and J by 0 bases; unmatched bases: 12.

This clonotype was seen only a few times. V and J are TRBV28 and TRBJ2-4, with D tentatively TRBD1 (6 bases). V lost 3 bases and J lost 4, with 10 bases in between. The germline gives CDR1 MDHEN, CDR2 SYDVKM. The CDR3 sequence is 14 residues long. Here the CDR3 reads CASSFAGVKNIQYF. As DNA, the CDR3 is TGTGCCAGCAGTTTTGCAGGGGTAAAAAACATTCAGTACTTC.

This sequence joins TRBV13 and TRBJ2-3; D is undetermined. The CDR3 sequence is 15 residues long. Germline V lookup: CDR1 PRHDT, CDR2 FYEKMQ (reference sequence). V gave up 3 bases and J gave up 0 bases, with 10 bases separating them. CDR3 in DNA: TGTGCCAGCAGCTTGAACGGAGCCAGCACAGATACGCAGTATTTT. Protein sequence: CASSLNGASTDTQYF. The full variable domain, completed using reference TRBV13 and TRBJ2-3, is AAGVIQSPRHLIKEKRETATLKCYPIPRHDTVYWYQQGPGQDPQFLISFYEKMQSDKGSIPDRFSAQQFSDYHSELNMSSLELGDSALYFCASSLNGASTDTQYFGPGTRLTVL.

This clonotype came up a few times. This chain uses TRBV7-2 with TRBJ2-3; 12 bases line up with TRBD1. V was clipped by 1 base and J by 4 bases; unmatched bases: 3. The CDR3 is made up of 16 amino acids. The V gene's germline CDR1 is SGHTA and CDR2 FQGNSA. CDR3 residues: CASSLVGTGGADTQYF. The CDR3 coding sequence is TGTGCCAGCAGCTTAGTGGGGACAGGGGGCGCAGATACGCAGTATTTT.

This clonotype appeared many times. The chain is built from TRBV14 and TRBJ1-5; no firm D call. V lost 2 bases, J lost 6 bases, and 8 bases lay in between. Germline V gene data show CDR1 as SGHDN and CDR2 as FVKESK. The length of the CDR3 is 13 residues. CDR3 in amino acids: CASSQSRFQPQHF. The CDR3 coding sequence is TGTGCCAGCAGCCAATCGCGTTTTCAGCCCCAGCATTTT.